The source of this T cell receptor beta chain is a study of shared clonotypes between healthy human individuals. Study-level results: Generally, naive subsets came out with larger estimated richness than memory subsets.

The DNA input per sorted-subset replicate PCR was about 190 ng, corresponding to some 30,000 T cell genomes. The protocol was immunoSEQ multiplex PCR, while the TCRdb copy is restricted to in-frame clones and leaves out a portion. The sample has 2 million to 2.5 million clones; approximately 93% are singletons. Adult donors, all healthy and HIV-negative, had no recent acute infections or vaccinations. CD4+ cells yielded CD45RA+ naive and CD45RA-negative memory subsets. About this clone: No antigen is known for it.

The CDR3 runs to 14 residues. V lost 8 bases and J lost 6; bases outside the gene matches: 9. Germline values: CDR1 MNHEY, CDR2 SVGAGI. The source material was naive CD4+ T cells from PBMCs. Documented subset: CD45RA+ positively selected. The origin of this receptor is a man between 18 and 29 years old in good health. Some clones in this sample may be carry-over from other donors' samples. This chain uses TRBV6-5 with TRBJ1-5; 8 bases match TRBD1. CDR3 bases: TGTGCCAGCGGGACCGACAGGGGCGGTCAGCCCCAGCATTTT. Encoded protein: CASGTDRGGQPQHF.